One sample yielded the 5 T cell receptor beta chains listed below, sequenced in a study of cytomegalovirus exposure and HLA in healthy donors. A multiplex PCR was run with 60 Vbeta primers and 13 Jbeta primers. Produced via immunoSEQ multiplex PCR; TCRdb's table is partial and in-frame only. The sample has 120,000 or so clones; around three quarters are singletons. The sample comprised PBMCs. The source is a young man in good health and CMV-seronegative.

The chain links TRBV30 to TRBJ1-2; 8 bases are a match to TRBD1. V shed 5 bases and J 8 bases; nucleotides not matched to a gene: 7. Germline V gene data show CDR1 as GTSNPN and CDR2 as SVGIG (reference sequence). CDR3 length equals 12 residues. The CDR3 reads CAWVQGAKGYTF. The CDR3 region has the DNA TGTGCCTGGGTGCAGGGGGCGAAGGGCTACACCTTC.

Notes on this clone: Different DNA sequences within this sample yield the same CDR3. The CDR3 nucleotides are TGTGCCAGCAGTGAGGAGGGGGGGGTTCGTCGCAATCAGCCCCAGCATTTT. It yields the protein CASSEEGGVRRNQPQHF. The chain carries TRBV6-1 and TRBJ1-5; maybe TRBD1 (6 bases). Trimming removed 3 bases from V and 2 bases from J, with 17 bases in between. CDR1 is MNHNS, CDR2 SASEGT, per germline. There are 17 residues in the CDR3.

In this sample, this clone turned up a few times. The CDR3: CASSLATGGATPLHF. The CDR3 DNA reads TGTGCCAGCAGCTTAGCTACAGGGGGCGCGACACCCCTCCACTTT. This chain links TRBV7-9 with TRBJ1-6, with TRBD1 matching over 9 bases. V was clipped by 0 bases and J by 11 bases; unmatched bases: 5. Per germline, CDR1 SEHNR and CDR2 FQNEAQ (reference sequence). The CDR3 length is 15 residues.

The gene calls are TRBV30 and TRBJ1-6; D gene uncertain. The V gene lost 4 bases and the J gene lost 7 bases, with 11 bases spanning the gap. The CDR3 loop spans 13 amino acids. Germline V gene lookup returns CDR1 GTSNPN and CDR2 SVGIG (reference sequence). The CDR3 region has the DNA TGTGCCTGGAATGCGGGGAGCAATTCACCCCTCCACTTT. It yields the protein CAWNAGSNSPLHF. The full variable domain, rest sourced from reference TRBV30 and TRBJ1-6, is SQTIHQWPATLVQPVGSPLSLECTVEGTSNPNLYWYRQAAGRGLQLLFYSVGIGQISSEVPQNLSASRPQDRQFILSSKKLLLSDSGFYLCAWNAGSNSPLHFGNGTRLTVT.

This clone was seen only a few times. The gene calls are TRBV19 and TRBJ2-5; 7 bases align to TRBD1. This CDR3 has 14 amino acids. Trimming at V came to 3 bases and at J to 1 base, leaving 2 bases not matched to a gene. CDR1 is LNHDA and CDR2 is SQIVND in the germline V gene (reference sequence). The CDR3 loop reads CASSITGVQETQYF. CDR3 bases: TGTGCCAGTAGTATTACAGGGGTCCAAGAGACCCAGTACTTC.